A selection of T cell receptor beta chains follows, all from one sample in a study of T cells in Graves' hyperthyroidism and ophthalmopathy. TCRdb recomputed calls from the multiplex PCR reads with MiXCR, one row per CDR3 protein. The table lists more than 300,000 distinct CDR3 sequences, about 17% of them singletons. Material for sequencing was blood. The receptors come from a woman aged 25 to 45 with Graves' hyperthyroidism that later progressed to Graves' ophthalmopathy. Each CDR3 is given with its conserved first and last residue. The order of the fields is clone size, V gene, D gene, J gene, CDR3 protein, CDR3 DNA. The D gene is left open where the match is weak. Size tells how often a clone was seen (once, few, many) or the class of an expanded clone, and some rows leave it out.

abundance: many
v_gene: TRBV9
d_gene: TRBD2
j_gene: TRBJ2-7
CDR3aa: CASSATAGTTSHEQYF
CDR3nt: TGTGCCAGCAGCGCGACCGCCGGGACTACCTCCCACGAGCAGTACTTC

abundance: many
v_gene: TRBV12-3/TRBV12-4
d_gene: -
j_gene: TRBJ2-3
CDR3aa: CASTAVAFRTQYF
CDR3nt: TGTGCCAGCACTGCCGTAGCCTTCCGTACGCAGTATTTT

abundance: few
v_gene: TRBV20-1
d_gene: -
j_gene: TRBJ1-2
CDR3aa: CSARRSTYGYTF
CDR3nt: TGCAGTGCTAGGCGGTCCACCTATGGCTACACCTTC

abundance: many
v_gene: TRBV28
d_gene: -
j_gene: TRBJ1-2
CDR3aa: CASSPRHGNYGYTF
CDR3nt: TGTGCCAGCAGTCCCCGTCACGGAAACTATGGCTACACCTTC

abundance: few
v_gene: TRBV5-1
d_gene: TRBD2
j_gene: TRBJ2-3
CDR3aa: CASSLALAGGAGNTQYF
CDR3nt: TGCGCCAGCAGCTTGGCCCTAGCGGGGGGGGCCGGGAATACGCAGTATTTT

abundance: few
v_gene: TRBV5-1
d_gene: -
j_gene: TRBJ2-1
CDR3aa: CASSPTEGPGNEQFF
CDR3nt: TGCGCCAGCAGCCCCACAGAAGGGCCAGGCAATGAGCAGTTCTTC

abundance: -
v_gene: TRBV4-2
d_gene: TRBD2
j_gene: TRBJ2-5
CDR3aa: CASSVAGVDSETQYF
CDR3nt: TGTGCCAGCAGTGTAGCGGGAGTTGATTCGGAGACCCAGTACTTC

abundance: many
v_gene: TRBV12-3/TRBV12-4
d_gene: -
j_gene: TRBJ1-6
CDR3aa: CASSLVLDLISPLHF
CDR3nt: TGTGCCAGCAGTTTAGTTTTGGATTTAATATCACCCCTCCACTTT

abundance: many
v_gene: TRBV3-1
d_gene: -
j_gene: TRBJ1-6
CDR3aa: CASSLHPFRLTASTSPLHF
CDR3nt: TGTGCCAGCAGCCTCCACCCATTTCGACTGACAGCCTCCACTTCACCCCTCCACTTT

abundance: -
v_gene: TRBV13
d_gene: -
j_gene: TRBJ1-1
CDR3aa: CASSQDGETEAFF
CDR3nt: TGTGCCAGCAGCCAGGACGGGGAGACTGAAGCTTTCTTT

abundance: many
v_gene: TRBV6-1
d_gene: -
j_gene: TRBJ2-1
CDR3aa: CASGGAGGPPAEQFF
CDR3nt: TGTGCCAGCGGGGGGGCAGGGGGCCCCCCAGCTGAGCAGTTCTTC

abundance: many
v_gene: TRBV12-3/TRBV12-4
d_gene: TRBD1
j_gene: TRBJ1-5
CDR3aa: CASSLSGQGALAAQHF
CDR3nt: TGTGCCAGCAGTTTATCTGGCCAGGGGGCATTAGCAGCCCAGCATTTT

abundance: many
v_gene: TRBV11-2
d_gene: -
j_gene: TRBJ1-1
CDR3aa: CASSPGGGGAPTEAFF
CDR3nt: TGTGCCAGCAGCCCCGGCGGTGGGGGGGCCCCCACTGAAGCTTTCTTT

abundance: -
v_gene: TRBV15
d_gene: -
j_gene: TRBJ1-4
CDR3aa: CATSSSGAGNEKLFF
CDR3nt: TGTGCCACCAGCAGTTCCGGGGCCGGGAATGAAAAACTGTTTTTT

abundance: many
v_gene: TRBV5-1
d_gene: -
j_gene: TRBJ2-7
CDR3aa: CASRFHTGTAYEQYF
CDR3nt: TGCGCCAGCCGATTTCACACCGGGACGGCCTACGAGCAGTACTTC

abundance: few
v_gene: TRBV12-3/TRBV12-4
d_gene: -
j_gene: TRBJ2-6
CDR3aa: CASSPGPPGAGANVLTF
CDR3nt: TGTGCCAGCAGCCCGGGACCGCCAGGGGCTGGGGCCAACGTCCTGACTTTC

abundance: -
v_gene: TRBV5-1
d_gene: -
j_gene: TRBJ1-5
CDR3aa: CASSLMPDSNQPQHF
CDR3nt: TGCGCCAGCAGCTTGATGCCGGATAGCAATCAGCCCCAGCATTTT

abundance: many
v_gene: TRBV6-2/TRBV6-3
d_gene: TRBD2
j_gene: TRBJ2-1
CDR3aa: CASTGTSGSSYNEQFF
CDR3nt: TGTGCCAGCACCGGAACTAGCGGGAGCTCCTACAATGAGCAGTTCTTC

abundance: -
v_gene: TRBV10-1
d_gene: -
j_gene: TRBJ2-1
CDR3aa: CASSDGLPFNEQFF
CDR3nt: TGCGCCAGCAGTGACGGACTACCCTTTAATGAGCAGTTCTTC

abundance: -
v_gene: TRBV13
d_gene: -
j_gene: TRBJ2-1
CDR3aa: CASSLRGELYNEQFF
CDR3nt: TGTGCCAGCAGCTTAAGAGGGGAACTCTACAATGAGCAGTTCTTC

abundance: many
v_gene: TRBV10-3
d_gene: -
j_gene: TRBJ2-3
CDR3aa: CAISELDPLNTDTQYF
CDR3nt: TGTGCCATCAGTGAGTTGGATCCTCTGAACACAGATACGCAGTATTTT

abundance: many
v_gene: TRBV3-1
d_gene: -
j_gene: TRBJ1-6
CDR3aa: CASSRGSIANSPLHF
CDR3nt: TGTGCCAGCAGCCGAGGCTCTATCGCGAATTCACCCCTCCACTTT

abundance: many
v_gene: TRBV29-1
d_gene: TRBD1
j_gene: TRBJ1-2
CDR3aa: CSVEFGEGAVNYGYTF
CDR3nt: TGCAGCGTTGAATTCGGGGAGGGGGCGGTAAACTATGGCTACACCTTC

abundance: few
v_gene: TRBV7-9
d_gene: TRBD1
j_gene: TRBJ2-3
CDR3aa: CASSSKPGQGATDTQYF
CDR3nt: TGTGCCAGCAGCTCAAAACCAGGACAGGGGGCAACAGATACGCAGTATTTT

abundance: many
v_gene: TRBV28
d_gene: -
j_gene: TRBJ1-1
CDR3aa: CASMRVTEAFF
CDR3nt: TGTGCCAGCATGAGGGTCACTGAAGCTTTCTTT

abundance: many
v_gene: TRBV10-3
d_gene: -
j_gene: TRBJ2-7
CDR3aa: CAISGRDGTYEQYF
CDR3nt: TGTGCCATCAGTGGCCGGGACGGAACCTACGAGCAGTACTTC

abundance: many
v_gene: TRBV27
d_gene: -
j_gene: TRBJ1-6
CDR3aa: CASSFAADSSYNSPLHF
CDR3nt: TGTGCCAGCAGTTTCGCGGCGGACAGCTCCTATAATTCACCCCTCCACTTT

abundance: many
v_gene: TRBV2
d_gene: TRBD1
j_gene: TRBJ1-2
CDR3aa: CASRPGQGTWYGYTF
CDR3nt: TGTGCCAGCAGGCCGGGACAGGGGACCTGGTATGGCTACACCTTC

abundance: many
v_gene: TRBV27
d_gene: TRBD2
j_gene: TRBJ2-1
CDR3aa: CASSSLLAGGPYEQFF
CDR3nt: TGTGCCAGCAGTTCTCTATTAGCGGGGGGGCCTTATGAGCAGTTCTTC

abundance: few
v_gene: TRBV6-2/TRBV6-3
d_gene: TRBD2
j_gene: TRBJ2-1
CDR3aa: CASSLGGRYSYNEQFF
CDR3nt: TGTGCCAGCAGTTTGGGAGGGAGGTACTCCTACAATGAGCAGTTCTTC

abundance: few
v_gene: TRBV20-1
d_gene: -
j_gene: TRBJ2-1
CDR3aa: CSARRLGGYNEQFF
CDR3nt: TGCAGTGCTAGGAGACTAGGGGGTTACAATGAGCAGTTCTTC

abundance: few
v_gene: TRBV29-1
d_gene: TRBD1
j_gene: TRBJ1-2
CDR3aa: CSVEEVTGDYGYTF
CDR3nt: TGCAGCGTTGAAGAAGTAACAGGGGACTATGGCTACACCTTC

abundance: -
v_gene: TRBV15
d_gene: TRBD2
j_gene: TRBJ2-5
CDR3aa: CATSRDILAGGGGETQYF
CDR3nt: TGTGCCACCAGCAGAGATATACTAGCGGGGGGTGGTGGAGAGACCCAGTACTTC

abundance: many
v_gene: TRBV2
d_gene: -
j_gene: TRBJ2-1
CDR3aa: CASNPPVFF
CDR3nt: TGTGCCAGCAACCCACCCGTGTTCTTC

abundance: -
v_gene: TRBV2
d_gene: -
j_gene: TRBJ1-2
CDR3aa: CASSPEPQHSNYGYTF
CDR3nt: TGTGCCAGCAGTCCTGAGCCTCAACACTCTAACTATGGCTACACCTTC

abundance: -
v_gene: TRBV6-1
d_gene: TRBD1
j_gene: TRBJ1-1
CDR3aa: CASSSGGRGPEAFF
CDR3nt: TGTGCCAGCAGCTCAGGGGGCCGCGGTCCTGAAGCTTTCTTT

abundance: -
v_gene: TRBV27
d_gene: -
j_gene: TRBJ2-1
CDR3aa: CASSLITGLARNEQFF
CDR3nt: TGTGCCAGCAGTTTAATTACGGGTTTGGCGAGGAATGAGCAGTTCTTC

abundance: few
v_gene: TRBV10-3
d_gene: -
j_gene: TRBJ2-3
CDR3aa: CAISESSRTGSLADTQYF
CDR3nt: TGTGCCATCAGTGAGTCGTCGAGGACGGGGTCCCTCGCAGATACGCAGTATTTT

abundance: -
v_gene: TRBV24-1
d_gene: -
j_gene: TRBJ1-5
CDR3aa: CATSDRGVNQPQHF
CDR3nt: TGTGCCACCAGTGATCGGGGAGTCAATCAGCCCCAGCATTTT

abundance: many
v_gene: TRBV28
d_gene: -
j_gene: TRBJ2-5
CDR3aa: CASSPQRSQSRHETQYF
CDR3nt: TGTGCCAGCAGCCCACAACGGAGTCAGAGCCGCCATGAGACCCAGTACTTC

abundance: many
v_gene: TRBV28
d_gene: TRBD1
j_gene: TRBJ2-2
CDR3aa: CASQTGQGNTGELFF
CDR3nt: TGTGCCAGCCAGACGGGACAGGGAAACACCGGGGAGCTGTTTTTT

abundance: many
v_gene: TRBV28
d_gene: -
j_gene: TRBJ1-6
CDR3aa: CASTSSYNSPLHF
CDR3nt: TGTGCCAGCACTAGCTCCTATAATTCACCCCTCCACTTT

abundance: many
v_gene: TRBV30
d_gene: -
j_gene: TRBJ2-7
CDR3aa: CAWIQKDGISYEQYF
CDR3nt: TGTGCCTGGATACAAAAGGACGGGATCTCCTACGAGCAGTACTTC